A single TCR beta chain is shown here with its context. Its antigen is currently unknown. This record comes from a study of vaccination and CD4 T cells after COVID-19. Turning to the study itself: Cells received overlapping spike peptides from SARS-CoV-2, HCoV-NL63, HCoV-OC43 and HCoV-229E as stimulation.

Per the germline V gene, CDR1 is DFQATT and CDR2 is SNEGSKA (reference sequence). V was shortened by 4 bases and J by 4 bases, with 13 bases between the two germline ends. This CDR3 spans 13 amino acids. Whole-study findings and limits: When vaccine-specific clones from convalescent patients were examined, 304 of 307 were spike mono-reactive.

The sample's treatment: 10-day PBMC culture with coronavirus spike peptide pools or control peptides (ViraFEST assay). Sequenced with the Oncomine TCR Beta short-read assay was DNA taken from cultured CD4+ T cells. One entry per CDR3 protein, called by TCRdb with MiXCR from the PCR reads. Of 20,000 or so distinct CDR3 sequences listed, around 44% are singletons. The sequence was obtained from a human donor who had recovered from COVID-19. The chain uses TRBV20-1 and TRBJ1-2; possibly TRBD1 for D (6 bases). The source material was CD4+ T cells from blood, cultured in vitro, sampled before SARS-CoV-2 vaccination. This CDR3 reads CSANRGGPYGYTF. CDR3 DNA: TGCAGTGCTAACCGCGGGGGGCCCTATGGCTACACCTTC.